The source of this T cell receptor beta chain is a study of shared clonotypes between healthy human individuals. CDR1 is MDHEN and CDR2 is SYDVKM in the germline V gene. The CDR3 spans 16 residues. The J segment lost 3 bases and the V segment lost 5 bases, leaving 10 bases of the junction unmatched. Clones were sequenced by immunoSEQ multiplex PCR, and TCRdb holds only the in-frame ones, with some missing. The repertoire includes about 820,000 clones, almost 95% of them detected once, and around 24% sits in the top ten. It was CD45RO-negative cells, positively selected for CCR7, that made up naive CD8 cells, with terminally differentiated effector memory CD45RA+ cells excluded. Those who donated were healthy HIV-negative adults, with no recent acute infections or vaccinations reported.

The sequenced material came from naive CD8+ T cells sorted from blood. This receptor was obtained from a man aged 25-45 years in good health. The V call is TRBV28, the J call TRBJ2-1; TRBD1 aligns across 7 bases. Written as DNA, the CDR3 is TGTGCCAGCAGTCACGCCGGGACAGAAAACTACAATGAGCAGTTCTTC. This gives the protein CASSHAGTENYNEQFF.